This TCR beta chain originates from a study of human T cells and chemical hapten exposure. This clonotype has more than one count but fewer than ten. Germline values: CDR1 DFQATT, CDR2 SNEGSKA (reference sequence). The CDR3 is 16 residues long. The trim removed 0 bases at V and 4 bases at J, leaving 7 bases unmatched. Stated time point: patch test 1, 2 weeks after DPC sensitization. Treatment defined: therapeutic diphenylcyclopropenone sensitization with weekly scalp DPC. TCRdb independently ran MiXCR on the RACE reads; one entry per CDR3 protein. Among 380,000 or so distinct CDR3 sequences listed, 4% to 5.5% were seen once.

The sample consisted of whole blood, taken in connection with sensitization to the hapten diphenylcyclopropenone (DPC). The TCR originated in a woman in her forties or fifties with alopecia areata. Some clones in this sample may be carry-over from other donors' samples. The gene calls are TRBV20-1 and TRBJ2-7; 12 nucleotides align to TRBD2. The DNA for the CDR3 is TGCAGTGCTAGAGATAGTGGTACTAGCGGGGGGTACGAGCAGTACTTC. It is translated as CSARDSGTSGGYEQYF.